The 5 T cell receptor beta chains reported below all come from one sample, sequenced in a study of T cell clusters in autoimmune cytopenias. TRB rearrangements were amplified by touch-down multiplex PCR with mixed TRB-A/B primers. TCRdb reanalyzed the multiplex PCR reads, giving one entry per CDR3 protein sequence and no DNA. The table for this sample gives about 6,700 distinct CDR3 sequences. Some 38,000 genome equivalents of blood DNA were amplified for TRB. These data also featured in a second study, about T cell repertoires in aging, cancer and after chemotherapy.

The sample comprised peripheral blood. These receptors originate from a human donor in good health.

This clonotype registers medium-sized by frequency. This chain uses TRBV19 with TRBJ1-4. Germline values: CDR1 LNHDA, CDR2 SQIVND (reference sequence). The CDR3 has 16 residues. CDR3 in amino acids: CASSIRTLATNEKLFF.

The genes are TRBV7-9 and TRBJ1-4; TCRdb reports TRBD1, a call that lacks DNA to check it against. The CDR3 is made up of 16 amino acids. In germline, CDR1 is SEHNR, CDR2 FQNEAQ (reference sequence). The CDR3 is CASRADAGRTNEKLFF.

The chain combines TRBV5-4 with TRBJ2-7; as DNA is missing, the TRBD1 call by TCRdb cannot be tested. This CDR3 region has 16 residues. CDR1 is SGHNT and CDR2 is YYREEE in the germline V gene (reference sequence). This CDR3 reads CASTRGLGQATYEQYF.

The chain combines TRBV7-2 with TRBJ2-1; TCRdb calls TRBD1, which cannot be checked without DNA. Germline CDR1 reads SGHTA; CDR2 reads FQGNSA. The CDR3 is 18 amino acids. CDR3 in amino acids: CASSLYRLGGPVDNEQFF.

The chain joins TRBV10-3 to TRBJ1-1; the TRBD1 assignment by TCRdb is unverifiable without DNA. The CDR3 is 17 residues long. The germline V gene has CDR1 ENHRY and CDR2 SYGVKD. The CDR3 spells CAIRPGQGGPMNTEAFF.